This T cell receptor (beta chain) was profiled in a study of T cell responses to AZD1222 COVID-19 vaccine. Using immunoSEQ multiplex PCR, the repertoire was profiled, and TCRdb retains in-frame clones only, with some absent. The sample yields approximately 110,000 clones, around 95% seen once. Germline assignment: CDR1 ENHRY and CDR2 SYGVKD. V dropped 0 bases and J dropped 1 base, with 22 bases sitting between them. The CDR3 is made up of 19 amino acids. The V call is TRBV10-3, the J call TRBJ2-7; D is possibly TRBD1 or TRBD2 (6 bases each). This sample comprised peripheral blood, obtained on day 0 of AZD1222 vaccination. The sequence came from an adult in good health. The CDR3 bases are TGTGCCATCAGTGAGTCGGTGGTAGGGGGGTTAGAGAGGTCCTACGAGCAGTACTTC. Encoded protein: CAISESVVGGLERSYEQYF.